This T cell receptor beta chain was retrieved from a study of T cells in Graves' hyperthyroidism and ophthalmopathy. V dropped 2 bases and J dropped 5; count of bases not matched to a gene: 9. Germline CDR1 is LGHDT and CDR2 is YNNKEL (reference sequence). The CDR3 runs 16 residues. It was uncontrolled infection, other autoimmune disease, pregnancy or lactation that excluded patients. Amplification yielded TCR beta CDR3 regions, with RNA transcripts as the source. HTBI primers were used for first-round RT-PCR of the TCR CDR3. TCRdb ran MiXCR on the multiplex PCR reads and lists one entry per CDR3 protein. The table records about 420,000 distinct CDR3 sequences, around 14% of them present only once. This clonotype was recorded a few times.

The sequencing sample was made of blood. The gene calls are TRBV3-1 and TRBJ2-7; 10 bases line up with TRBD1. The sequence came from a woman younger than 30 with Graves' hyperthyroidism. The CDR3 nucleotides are TGTGCCAGCAGCCAAATGCCCGACAGGGGGCGGGACGAGCAGTACTTC. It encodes CASSQMPDRGRDEQYF.